A selection of T cell receptor beta chains follows, all from one sample in a study of T-cell memory formation after mild COVID-19. TCRdb used MiXCR to reprocess the 5' RACE reads, holding one entry per CDR3 protein. The table lists 300,000 to 400,000 distinct CDR3 sequences, around 20% of them singletons. Sequencing was done on a sample of PBMCs or a T cell subset sorted from them (not recorded which). The receptors stem from an adult woman who had mild COVID-19 (a few samples of this study predate the infection). Cell type and time point are not known. CDR3s include the opening cysteine and the closing phenylalanine or tryptophan. Only part of the rows carry a size: once, few, many, or a class if the clone is expanded.

size	J	V	length	CDR3
-	TRBJ2-2	TRBV3-1	15	CASSQDGLTTGELFF
few	TRBJ2-5	TRBV24-1	16	CATSDTGTSKGETQYF
few	TRBJ2-7	TRBV6-6	14	CASSYDRVTYEQYF
few	TRBJ2-1	TRBV11-2	14	CASSLWEGGDEQFF
few	TRBJ2-2	TRBV7-2	15	CASSPLAGYTGELFF
few	TRBJ1-4	TRBV29-1	11	CSVSQGEKLFF
-	TRBJ2-7	TRBV4-3	14	CASSQDTGPYEQYF
-	TRBJ2-1	TRBV6-5	15	CASRPGTGASDEQFF
-	TRBJ2-2	TRBV20-1	16	CSARAWDYPRTGELFF
few	TRBJ2-7	TRBV7-6	13	CASSSDNSYEQYF
few	TRBJ2-2	TRBV29-1	14	CSVDRQGAGGELFF
few	TRBJ1-1	TRBV6-6	14	CASARGQGNTEAFF
-	TRBJ2-7	TRBV11-2	14	CASSRGSSFYEQYF
-	TRBJ2-1	TRBV20-1	16	CSARVQQGGSYNEQFF
many	TRBJ2-7	TRBV29-1	11	CSVGLEYEQYF
-	TRBJ2-5	TRBV6-5	14	CASSYFGQGETQYF
-	TRBJ1-1	TRBV12-5	14	CASWTGQGHTEAFF
-	TRBJ1-2	TRBV30	15	CAWSPPGLLKDGYTF
-	TRBJ2-7	TRBV7-9	16	CASSPPSTTSSYEQYF
-	TRBJ1-1	TRBV10-3	13	CAISEDPESEAFF
-	TRBJ2-3	TRBV4-1	18	CASSQDLGGRAYTDTQYF
-	TRBJ2-5	TRBV6-2/TRBV6-3	18	CASSYGGGLAGAGETQYF
-	TRBJ2-1	TRBV4-1	18	CASNPVVAGESSYNEQFF
many	TRBJ2-1	TRBV7-9	12	CASSLAYNEQFF
-	TRBJ1-2	TRBV18	13	CASSRGNRDGYTF
few	TRBJ1-2	TRBV7-9	15	CASSQDRGYYYGYTF
-	TRBJ2-1	TRBV3-1	13	CASSQAPGNEQFF
-	TRBJ1-4	TRBV19	16	CASSIDPTGWSEKLFF
-	TRBJ1-5	TRBV30	13	CAWSSGGDQPQHF
-	TRBJ2-1	TRBV12-3/TRBV12-4	17	CASSSPGGATIGNEQFF
-	TRBJ1-1	TRBV15	16	CATSRIPQGAGTEAFF
-	TRBJ1-2	TRBV3-1	14	CASSQWDSPYGYTF
few	TRBJ2-1	TRBV30	12	CAWSGLGRTGIF
-	TRBJ2-1	TRBV19	15	CASSIAGTSHNEQFF
-	TRBJ2-2	TRBV7-2	18	CASSLEGGGGRHTGELFF
-	TRBJ1-2	TRBV6-5	16	CASSYTGTGKGYGYTF
-	TRBJ2-6	TRBV10-3	18	CAIIATGTGGSGANVLTF
-	TRBJ2-7	TRBV7-6	14	CASSFSSGNYEQYF
few	TRBJ1-5	TRBV3-1	14	CASSQETGNQPQHF
-	TRBJ1-1	TRBV27	14	CASSLMENTAEAFF
-	TRBJ1-1	TRBV18	15	CASSPFGTGVTEAFF
-	TRBJ2-7	TRBV4-1	16	CASSVEAGHLPFEQYF
few	TRBJ1-6	TRBV5-1	16	CASRFTAAGENSPLHF
-	TRBJ2-3	TRBV4-3	18	CASSQDRPDRSKTDTQYF
-	TRBJ1-6	TRBV5-1	16	CASSITSRHDNSPLHF
many	TRBJ2-3	TRBV7-2	10	CASSLGTQYF